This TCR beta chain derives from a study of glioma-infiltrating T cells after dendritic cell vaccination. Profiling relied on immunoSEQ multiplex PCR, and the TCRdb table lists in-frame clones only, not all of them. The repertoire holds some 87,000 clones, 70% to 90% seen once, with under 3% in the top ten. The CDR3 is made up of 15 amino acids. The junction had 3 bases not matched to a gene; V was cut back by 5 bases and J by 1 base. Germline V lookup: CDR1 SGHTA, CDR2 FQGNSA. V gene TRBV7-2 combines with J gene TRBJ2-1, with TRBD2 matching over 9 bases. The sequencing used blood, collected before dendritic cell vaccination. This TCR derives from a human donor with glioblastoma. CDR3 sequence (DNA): TGTGCCAGCAGCCTACTAGCGGGTTCCTACAATGAGCAGTTCTTC. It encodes CASSLLAGSYNEQFF.